A single sample gave rise to the 11 T cell receptor beta chains below, sequenced in a study of cytomegalovirus exposure and HLA in healthy donors. The primer mix had 60 Vbeta and 13 Jbeta primers. Libraries were prepared by immunoSEQ multiplex PCR; TCRdb keeps only in-frame clonotypes and omits some of them. This sample has about 130,000 clones, with 80% found just once. Sequencing was carried out using PBMCs. These receptors were obtained from a young man in good health.

The chain recombines TRBV29-1 with TRBJ2-1; 13 bases agree with TRBD2. Germline assignment: CDR1 SQVTM and CDR2 ANQGSEA. The V and J ends lost 7 bases and 4 bases, in that order; junction bases with no gene match: 10. The CDR3 is made up of 16 amino acids. The CDR3 protein is CSAARGTSGMYNEQFF. The CDR3 nucleotides read TGCAGCGCTGCCCGAGGGACTAGCGGGATGTACAATGAGCAGTTCTTC.

The chain employs TRBV7-3 and TRBJ2-7; D unclear. Germline CDR1 and CDR2: SGHTA and FQGTGA. This CDR3 comprises 11 residues. Trimming pared 8 bases from V and 3 bases from J, leaving 8 bases between. The CDR3 spells CASFPSYEQYF. CDR3 sequence (DNA): TGTGCCAGCTTCCCGAGCTACGAGCAGTACTTC. The whole variable domain, filled in from reference TRBV7-3 and TRBJ2-7, reads GAGVSQTPSNKVTEKGKYVELRCDPISGHTALYWYRQSLGQGPEFLIYFQGTGAADDSGLPNDRFFAVRPEGSVSTLKIQRTERGDSAVYLCASFPSYEQYFGPGTRLTVT.

This clone appeared once. The chain carries TRBV27 and TRBJ2-3; the D gene is possibly TRBD2 (6 bases). CDR3 length equals 15 residues. V gave up 5 bases and J gave up 5 bases, with 17 bases separating them. Germline CDR1 is MNHEY and CDR2 is SMNVEV (reference sequence). CDR3 region: CASSRLPSARDTQYF. In DNA, the CDR3 is TGTGCCAGCAGTCGACTCCCTAGCGCGAGAGATACGCAGTATTTT.

The chain couples TRBV27 to TRBJ1-2; 8 positions agree with TRBD1. The length of the CDR3 is 16 residues. The trim removed 5 bases at V and 0 bases at J, leaving 8 bases unmatched. In germline, CDR1 is MNHEY, CDR2 SMNVEV (reference sequence). CDR3 loop: CASSAIRDRPNYGYTF. CDR3 bases: TGTGCCAGCAGTGCCATCCGGGACAGGCCTAACTATGGCTACACCTTC.

This clone was recorded only once. The genes are TRBV10-3 and TRBJ1-1; D ambiguous. The CDR3 is 13 residues long. Trimming took 0 bases from V and 3 from J, leaving 5 bases between them. Germline V lookup: CDR1 ENHRY, CDR2 SYGVKD. DNA for the CDR3: TGTGCCATCAGTGAGTCAACAGACACTGAAGCTTTCTTT. Amino acid sequence: CAISESTDTEAFF.

The CDR3 nucleotides are TGTGCCAGCAGTTTAAGCGGCGAGCAGTACTTC. Encoded protein: CASSLSGEQYF. The rearrangement joins TRBV28 to TRBJ2-7; TRBD2 might be the D (5 bases). V gave up 2 bases and J gave up 6 bases, with 5 bases separating them. The CDR3 is made up of 11 amino acids. Germline loops: CDR1 MDHEN, CDR2 SYDVKM.

The gene calls are TRBV18 and TRBJ1-1; 7 bases agree with TRBD1. V was pared by 3 bases and J by 2 bases, with 6 bases of the junction left unmatched. This CDR3 has 15 residues. CDR1 is KGHSH, CDR2 LQKENI, per germline. The CDR3 DNA sequence: TGTGCCAGCTCACCTAGGGGGACAGCCAACACTGAAGCTTTCTTT. This translates into CASSPRGTANTEAFF. The full variable domain, its missing parts supplied by reference TRBV18 and TRBJ1-1, is NAGVMQNPRHLVRRRGQEARLRCSPMKGHSHVYWYRQLPEEGLKFMVYLQKENIIDESGMPKERFSAEFPKEGPSILRIQQVVRGDSAAYFCASSPRGTANTEAFFGQGTRLTVV.

This chain uses TRBV29-1 with TRBJ2-1; 11 bases agree with TRBD2. Trimming removed 6 bases from V and 7 bases from J; junction bases left unmatched: 17. Germline V gene lookup returns CDR1 SQVTM and CDR2 ANQGSEA. This CDR3 region has 17 residues. The CDR3 nucleotides read TGCAGCGTCCGCCCGGGACTAGCGGTGTCGGTTGAAAATGAGCAGTTCTTC. It translates to CSVRPGLAVSVENEQFF.

J is TRBJ1-1 and V is TRBV6-5; possibly TRBD1 for D (5 bases). V was pared by 4 bases and J by 0 bases, with 15 bases between. The CDR3 has 16 residues. Germline values: CDR1 MNHEY, CDR2 SVGAGI. The CDR3 reads CASSWGGRRVNTEAFF. The CDR3, as DNA: TGTGCCAGCAGTTGGGGCGGGAGGAGGGTGAACACTGAAGCTTTCTTT.

The rearrangement joins TRBV5-4 to TRBJ2-1; a weak D match, TRBD2 (6 bases). The CDR3 loop spans 14 amino acids. Germline values: CDR1 SGHNT, CDR2 YYREEE (reference sequence). V shed 0 bases and J shed 3 bases, with 7 bases lying between them. In DNA form, the CDR3 reads TGTGCCAGCAGCTTGGGGGGGGTCTACAATGAGCAGTTCTTC. Its protein is CASSLGGVYNEQFF.

As regards this clone: This specimen includes other DNA sequences encoding the same CDR3. The chain carries TRBV28 and TRBJ2-3; 7 bases are a match to TRBD1. With V trimmed by 6 bases and J by 3 bases, 6 bases remained unmatched. The CDR3 spans 14 residues. Germline CDR1 reads MDHEN; CDR2 reads SYDVKM. The CDR3 nucleotides read TGTGCCAGCAGCCCCAGGGGGTCAACAGATACGCAGTATTTT. Its translation is CASSPRGSTDTQYF.